This T cell receptor (beta chain) was profiled in a study of T cell repertoires in cytomegalovirus infection. TCRdb ran MiXCR on the reads and lists one entry per CDR3 protein. The top ten clones hold 7% to 9.5% of a sample with 200,000 to 300,000 distinct CDR3 sequences, approximately 13% of them seen once. This clonotype was seen ten or more times. The sequenced sample was PBMCs. This TCR was sampled from a human donor in good health (CMV status not recorded). Some clones in this sample may be carry-over from other donors' samples.

CDR3 loop: CASSWVTIDTQYF. CDR3 bases: TGTGCCAGCAGCTGGGTGACAATAGATACGCAGTATTTT. The J gene is TRBJ2-3, the V gene TRBV7-2; unclear D gene. Germline V gene data show CDR1 as SGHTA and CDR2 as FQGNSA. The CDR3 extends over 13 amino acids. The V and J ends lost 4 bases and 5 bases respectively, with 10 bases between them.